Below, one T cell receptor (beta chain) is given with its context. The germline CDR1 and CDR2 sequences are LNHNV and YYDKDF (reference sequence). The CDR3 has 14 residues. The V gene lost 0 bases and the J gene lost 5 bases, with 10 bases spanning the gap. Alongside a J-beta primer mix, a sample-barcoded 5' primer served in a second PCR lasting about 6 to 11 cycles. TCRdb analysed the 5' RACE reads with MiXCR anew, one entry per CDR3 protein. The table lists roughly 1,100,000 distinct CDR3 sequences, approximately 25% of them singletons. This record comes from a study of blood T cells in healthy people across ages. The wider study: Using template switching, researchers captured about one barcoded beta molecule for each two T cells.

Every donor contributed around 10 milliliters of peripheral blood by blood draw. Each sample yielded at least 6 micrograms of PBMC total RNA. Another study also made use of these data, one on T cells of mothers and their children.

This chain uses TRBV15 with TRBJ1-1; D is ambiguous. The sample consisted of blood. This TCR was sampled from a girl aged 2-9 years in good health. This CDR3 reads CATSRDNTGTEAFF. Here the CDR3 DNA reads TGTGCCACCAGCAGAGATAATACTGGAACTGAAGCTTTCTTT.